This passage covers 3 T cell receptor beta chains from one sample sequenced in a study of T cell changes during pregnancy in multiple sclerosis. The protocol was immunoSEQ multiplex PCR, while the TCRdb copy is restricted to in-frame clones and leaves out a portion. The data show 69,000 or so clones, 85% to 95% seen once. Here the sequenced sample was peripheral blood, taken in the third trimester of pregnancy. Receptors were obtained from a female donor in good health, enrolled as a control in a pregnancy study.

The chain has TRBV7-2 and TRBJ1-1, with D possibly being TRBD1 (5 bases). The CDR3 is 15 amino acids. The germline CDR1 and CDR2 sequences are SGHTA and FQGNSA. Trimming stripped 5 bases from V and 0 bases from J, with 13 bases between. The CDR3 loop reads CASSGPGGMNTEAFF. As DNA, the CDR3 is TGTGCCAGCAGCGGGCCTGGGGGGATGAACACTGAAGCTTTCTTT. Together with reference TRBV7-2 and TRBJ1-1, the CDR3 gives the full variable domain: GAGVSQSPSNKVTEKGKDVELRCDPISGHTALYWYRQSLGQGLEFLIYFQGNSAPDKSGLPSDRFSAERTGGSVSTLTIQRTQQEDSAVYLCASSGPGGMNTEAFFGQGTRLTVV.

This clone appeared a single time. This sequence joins TRBV27 and TRBJ2-1; 9 bases are shared with TRBD2. The germline CDR1 and CDR2 sequences are MNHEY and SMNVEV (reference sequence). This CDR3 region has 15 residues. The ends lost 1 base at V and 7 bases at J; junction bases unmatched: 5. The DNA of the CDR3 is TGTGCCAGCAGTTTATTGCCTAGCGGGAATAATGAGCAGTTCTTC. This codes for CASSLLPSGNNEQFF.

V usage is TRBV4-3 and J usage is TRBJ2-1; 7 bases align to TRBD1. V gave up 2 bases and J gave up 11 bases; unmatched junction bases: 15. The CDR3 extends over 16 amino acids. The germline V gene has CDR1 LGHNA and CDR2 YSLEER. The chain's CDR3 is CASSQSRQGDLPQQFF. The DNA for the CDR3 is TGCGCCAGCAGCCAAAGCCGACAGGGCGACTTACCCCAGCAGTTCTTC.